This T cell receptor beta chain was retrieved from a study of vaccination effects on CD4 cells after COVID-19. Sequencing followed a ViraFEST assay step that expanded antigen-specific CD4+ T cells with viral peptide pools. Culturing for 10 to 11 days preceded CD4+ T cell isolation. The individual was infected with SARS-CoV-2 between March and December 2020, as confirmed by PCR. BNT162b2 vaccine or mRNA-1273 vaccine was given to participants in two doses. After around 2.2 million PBMC were placed in each well, they were cultured with approximately 9.4 IU/ml IL-2 and approximately 9.6 ug/ml peptides. The protocol was immunoSEQ multiplex PCR, while the TCRdb copy is restricted to in-frame clones and leaves out a portion. The table has 13,000 or so clones, about two thirds seen once. Germline lookup yields CDR1 MGHRA and CDR2 YSYEKL. CDR3 length: 17 amino acids. Trimming pared 1 base from V and 3 bases from J, leaving 16 bases between.

This clone occurred a few times. Antigen: not known. V gene TRBV4-1 combines with J gene TRBJ1-5; D is possibly TRBD1 (5 bases). Source: CD4+ T cells from PBMCs cultured with HCoV-NL63 spike peptides, taken after COVID-19 vaccination. The sequence derives from a human donor who had a prior SARS-CoV-2 infection. CDR3 sequence: CASSQAGGAILNQPQHF. In nucleotides, the CDR3 is TGCGCCAGCAGCCAAGCAGGAGGGGCGATCCTCAATCAGCCCCAGCATTTT.